Detailed here is one TCR beta chain. The antigen this receptor binds is unknown. Per-nucleotide qualities are absent, and no much larger clonotype sits a single base away. This record comes from a study of OX40 agonist ivuxolimab in advanced cancers. Notes on the research overall: The costimulatory receptor OX40 (CD134) was targeted by ivuxolimab, a fully human IgG2 agonistic monoclonal antibody. Intravenous ivuxolimab was administered to patients every 2 weeks at six dose levels: 0.01, 0.1, 0.3, 1.5, 3 and 10 mg/kg. Among the roughly 52 dose-escalation patients, some 19 had hepatocellular carcinoma, 15 melanoma, 9 renal cell carcinoma and 9 head and neck cancer. In the dose-escalation cohort, more than 80% of patients were male, and the mean age was 60 years with a range of roughly 20 to 85. Patients were allowed to have had prior anti-PD-1, anti-PD-L1 or anti-CTLA-4 therapy, and around 40% of the dose-escalation patients had previously received checkpoint inhibitors. Partial responses occurred in three dose-escalation patients: two with cutaneous melanoma and one with hepatocellular carcinoma. Peripheral TCRbeta sequencing was intended to test whether TCR sequence diversity was altered and clonal T-cell expansion was caused by ivuxolimab. The monotherapy dose-escalation portion (N ≈ 55 patients) of the phase I ivuxolimab trial is reported in the paper. Study-wide conclusions, independent of this receptor: Low levels of normalized T-cell clonal expansion were also seen in some patients who did not respond. After ivuxolimab, more expanded clones were found on average in CD8+ T cells than in CD4+ T cells. The antigen specificity of the clonally expanded peripheral T cells was not determined. In the 0.1-3.0 mg/kg groups, partial responders had among the lowest normalized peripheral clonal expansion, particularly in CD8+ T cells. At doses of 0.1 to 3.0 mg/kg, clonal expansion of both CD4+ and CD8+ blood T cells was observed from baseline to week 6.

Patients with autoimmune disease history or receiving systemic immunosuppression were excluded from the trial. In every dose cohort, peripheral blood was drawn for TCR sequencing at baseline, cycle 4 day 1, and cycle 7 day 1. Samples came from an open-label, multicenter, first-in-human phase I dose-escalation trial of ivuxolimab. Adults with locally advanced or metastatic melanoma, renal cell carcinoma, hepatocellular carcinoma or head and neck squamous cell carcinoma were enrolled in the trial. Before TCR sequencing, CD4+ T cells and CD8+ T cells from peripheral blood were sorted into separate populations. Genomic DNA was isolated from the sorted cells so that the TCRbeta CDR3 region could be sequenced. The immunoSEQ Assay was used to sequence the TCRbeta CDR3 regions. TCRdb holds this immuneACCESS table with in-frame rearrangements only. Some clones are missing; in checked studies, unresolved V genes explain under half, and the rest has no known cause. The sample contains 15,000 to 20,000 clones, roughly four fifths of them found a single time. The ten biggest clones cover about a quarter of the sample.

The sequences come from CD4+ or CD8+ T cells sorted from blood, collected in a trial of the OX40 agonist ivuxolimab. The sequence came from an adult with an advanced solid tumor such as melanoma, head and neck, liver or kidney cancer.

At the DNA level, the sequence is TGTGCCTGGAGTGGGACTAGCGGTATCAATGAGCAGTTCTTC. This sequence encodes CAWSGTSGINEQFF. Recombination linked TRBV30 to TRBJ2-1; 10 bases in between match TRBD2. The germline V gene (reference sequence) supplies CDR1 GTSNPN and CDR2 SVGIG. The CDR3 has 14 amino acids, counting the end cysteine and phenylalanine. Only the CDR3 region is kept as DNA, spanning 42 bases read in frame from base 1. The germline V and J ends show losses of 1 base and 6 bases respectively, and no gene match explains 3 bases of the junction. With the rest looked up from the reference TRBV30 and TRBJ2-1 genes rather than sequenced, the full variable domain is SQTIHQWPATLVQPVGSPLSLECTVEGTSNPNLYWYRQAAGRGLQLLFYSVGIGQISSEVPQNLSASRPQDRQFILSSKKLLLSDSGFYLCAWSGTSGINEQFFGPGTRLTVL.